Each of the 2 T cell receptor beta chains below was sequenced from the same sample in a study of beta chain features in type 1 diabetes. Every bit of the isolated RNA underwent reverse transcription, so sequencing read expressed TCRB transcripts. Only in-frame clones appear in the TCRdb table, and some are missing; sequencing was by immunoSEQ multiplex PCR. The repertoire holds about 19,000 clones, with 50% as singletons. Source material: stem cell memory CD4+ T cells from blood. These receptors came from a man aged 18 to 35 in good health.

A note on this clone: Mismatch with germline at one junction end may stem from a read error. V gene TRBV5-4 combines with J gene TRBJ2-7, with TRBD1 identical over 10 bases. Germline CDR1 is SGHNT and CDR2 is YYREEE (reference sequence). The CDR3 is 15 amino acids. CDR3 protein: CASSSGTGVSSEQYF. DNA for the CDR3: TGTGCCAGCAGCTCCGGGACAGGGGTGTCCTCCGAGCAGTACTTC.

This clone was seen more than once but under ten times. The chain uses TRBV28 and TRBJ2-5, with TRBD2 matching over 8 bases. Germline trimming cut 4 bases from V and 4 bases from J; bases unmatched to any gene: 8. The germline V gene encodes CDR1 MDHEN and CDR2 SYDVKM. The CDR3 is made up of 15 amino acids. CDR3 in amino acids: CASSWTGGRGETQYF. CDR3 coding DNA: TGTGCCAGCAGTTGGACGGGGGGGCGGGGAGAGACCCAGTACTTC.